This T cell receptor (beta chain) was found in a study of blood T cell repertoires in COVID-19 (TCRdb year 2020). Turning to the overall study: Samples from collaborators originated in the United States, Italy and Spain and spanned both the acute and convalescent phases of COVID-19. The samples were drawn from the first 160 participants of the ongoing ImmuneRACE study and from about 1,200 subjects provided by 6 global collaborators. Where HLA class I and class II types were available, the types were taken from metadata supplied by the sample provider, not from assay-based typing. Nearly every sample came with metadata listing a de-identified subject ID, COVID-19 status, age in years and sex. The repertoires were made available in a free public database intended to serve as a resource for research on the immune response to SARS-CoV-2. The material from the prospective study consisted of cDNA or gDNA derived from T cells, B-cell-depleted T cells, or PBMCs. The dataset comprised deeply sampled blood TCRbeta repertoires from subjects exposed to, actively infected with, or recovered from COVID-19. Beyond this particular receptor, the publication reports: The quantity of clinical and demographic metadata differed by source and by participant and was supplied without curation.

Ends trimmed: V by 1 base, J by 2 bases; bases unmatched to a gene: 2. The CDR3 starts with the cysteine, ends with the phenylalanine, and has 16 residues. Only CDR3 DNA remains: 48 bases, in frame from the first base. The germline V gene provides CDR1 MNHEY and CDR2 SVGEGT. TCRbeta CDR3 regions were amplified from genomic DNA using the immunoSEQ Assay, a bias-controlled multiplex PCR. In the source study's methods: The number of nucleated cells in each sample was estimated by amplification of reference gene primers within the assay. To quantify the absolute abundance of each unique TCRbeta CDR3 rearrangement, sequence reads were collapsed and filtered. For each sample, productive Simpson clonality was calculated by taking the square root of Simpson's diversity index across productive rearrangements. TCRdb limited this immuneACCESS table to in-frame rearrangements with V and J called. A share of clones is missing; checked studies link under half to unresolved V genes, and the rest is unexplained. The V and J calls and clone size were taken over from that table, and D and trimming were inferred from the DNA. For this sample there are about 160,000 clones; approximately 87% appear just once. The ten largest clones capture approximately 6.6% of the sample.

Participants in the prospective study were aged about 18 to 90 years, lived in 20 to 25 United States geographic areas, and enrolled through a virtual design. In the prospective study, cohorts were assigned on the basis of participant-reported clinical history obtained from a screening survey and a study questionnaire. Recovered participants in ImmuneRACE Cohort 3 were defined by two consecutive negative NP/OP PCR tests, clearance by a healthcare professional, or resolution of symptoms. Mobile phlebotomists in the prospective study collected whole blood, serum and a nasopharyngeal or oropharyngeal swab from every participant. Participants in the prospective study had the option to provide additional blood draws and questionnaires over a roughly two-month period. Before DNA extraction, blood samples from the prospective study were shipped at room temperature or frozen. Of note for this clone: Its antigen specificity is not known. The record has no base qualities; no much larger clone is one base away.

Here the chain combines TRBV6-2 or TRBV6-3 and TRBJ1-5; 10 bases in the middle match TRBD1. The source material was PBMCs or T cells enriched from blood (not recorded which). This clonotype was sampled from a woman aged 50 to 65 who had recovered from COVID-19. The CDR3 in this case is CASSYWGQGRNQPQHF. The nucleotides are TGTGCCAGCAGTTACTGGGGACAGGGGCGCAATCAGCCCCAGCATTTT.